A single sample is the source of the 9 T cell receptor beta chains below, sequenced in a study of T-cell reconstitution after alpha-beta-depleted transplantation in children. The library targeted TCRbeta and was prepared with unique molecular identifiers. MiXCR, run by TCRdb on the PCR reads, gives a single entry per CDR3 protein. This table holds 98,000 or so distinct CDR3 sequences, about 6% found once. The input for sequencing was PBMCs, mostly from graft donor cells, taken 360 days after TCRalphabeta/CD19-depleted stem cell transplant. These TCRs come from a male patient aged 2 to 10 who had a stem cell transplant for acute lymphoblastic leukemia, so the T cells may come from the graft donor.

This clonotype was recorded many times. This chain uses TRBV7-9 with TRBJ2-7; weak D call: TRBD2 (5 bases). CDR3 length equals 12 residues. V gave up 5 bases and J gave up 2 bases, with 7 bases separating them. Germline assignment: CDR1 SEHNR and CDR2 FQNEAQ (reference sequence). CDR3 amino acids: CASSLGTYEQYF. As DNA, the CDR3 is TGTGCCAGCAGCCTCGGGACCTACGAGCAGTACTTC.

The chain joins TRBV15 to TRBJ2-7, with D maybe TRBD2 (5 bases). The CDR3 sequence is 14 residues long. CDR1 is LNHNV, CDR2 YYDKDF, per germline (reference sequence). V lost 4 bases and J 6 bases, leaving 16 bases between the germline ends. The CDR3 DNA follows: TGTGCCACCAGCACTCAGATCGGGGTCGCCGAGCAGTACTTC. Translating gives CATSTQIGVAEQYF. The variable domain in full, completed from reference TRBV15 and TRBJ2-7, reads DAMVIQNPRYQVTQFGKPVTLSCSQTLNHNVMYWYQQKSSQAPKLLFHYYDKDFNNEADTPDNFQSRRPNTSFCFLDIRSPGLGDTAMYLCATSTQIGVAEQYFGPGTRLTVT.

This clonotype was detected ten times or more. CDR3 nucleotides: TGTGCCAGCAGAACCTACACGAACACCGGGGAGCTGTTTTTT. This gives the protein CASRTYTNTGELFF. This rearrangement joins TRBV28 to TRBJ2-2; D gene uncertain. The CDR3 has 14 residues. V lost 6 bases and J lost 0, with 8 bases in between. In germline, CDR1 is MDHEN, CDR2 SYDVKM.

This clonotype was recorded at least ten times. The CDR3 DNA sequence: TGTGCCAGCAGTTTAAGACCCACAGATACGCAGTATTTT. The encoded protein is CASSLRPTDTQYF. V is TRBV12-3 or TRBV12-4 and J is TRBJ2-3, with D uncertain. V lost 2 bases and J 2 bases, leaving 5 bases between the germline ends. The CDR3 is 13 residues long.

In this sample, this clonotype turned up many times. V and J are TRBV7-9 and TRBJ1-5; perhaps TRBD1 as D (6 bases). V was clipped by 6 bases and J by 6 bases, with 9 bases between them. Germline loops: CDR1 SEHNR, CDR2 FQNEAQ (reference sequence). The CDR3 covers 12 residues. Here the CDR3 reads CASSLGGQPQHF. In nucleotides, the CDR3 is TGTGCCAGCAGTCTAGGGGGTCAGCCCCAGCATTTT. The variable domain in full, with the rest retrieved from reference TRBV7-9 and TRBJ1-5, is DTGVSQNPRHKITKRGQNVTFRCDPISEHNRLYWYRQTLGQGPEFLTYFQNEAQLEKSRLLSDRFSAERPKGSFSTLEIQRTEQGDSAMYLCASSLGGQPQHFGDGTRLSIL.

This clonotype was seen a handful of times. The rearrangement uses TRBV7-9 and TRBJ1-1; D remains unclear. Germline CDR1 and CDR2: SEHNR and FQNEAQ (reference sequence). The CDR3 totals 13 residues. V was cut by 1 base and J by 11 bases, with 14 bases left in between. The CDR3: CASSLERRPGAFF. The CDR3 DNA follows: TGTGCCAGCAGCTTAGAGAGACGGCCCGGGGCTTTCTTT.

This clonotype has a count of ten or more. This chain connects TRBV12-3 or TRBV12-4 to TRBJ1-6, with a tentative D call TRBD1 (6 bases). This CDR3 has 13 amino acids. V was trimmed by 6 bases and J by 11 bases, leaving 14 bases between them. As DNA, the CDR3 is TGTGCCAGCAGCTTGGACAGTCTGCCACCCCTCCACTTT. Translating gives CASSLDSLPPLHF.

This clonotype has ten or more counts. The chain is built from TRBV7-9 and TRBJ1-5, with D tentatively TRBD1 (6 bases). This CDR3 is 15 amino acids long. The germline CDR1 and CDR2 sequences are SEHNR and FQNEAQ (reference sequence). Trimming took 5 bases from V and 5 from J, leaving 16 bases between them. The CDR3 loop reads CASSPSTGTDQPQHF. CDR3 bases: TGTGCCAGCAGCCCGTCGACAGGAACCGATCAGCCCCAGCATTTT.

This clonotype was recorded a few times. This chain connects TRBV6-2 or TRBV6-3 to TRBJ2-1, with D maybe TRBD2 (7 bases). V was trimmed by 8 bases and J by 3 bases, leaving 11 bases between them. The CDR3 runs to 13 residues. CDR1 and CDR2 (germline): MNHEY, SVGEGT. The CDR3 DNA is TGTGCCAGCTTGAGGGGGGGCTACAATGAGCAGTTCTTC. Translated: CASLRGGYNEQFF.